Shown below are 24 T cell receptor beta chains from a single sample sequenced in a study of vaccination effects on CD4 cells after COVID-19. The repertoire was sequenced with immunoSEQ multiplex PCR; TCRdb's copy has only in-frame clones and lacks some. The sample records under 60,000 clones, over 50% being singletons. The authors isolated CD4+ T cells after roughly eleven days of culture. Their cognate antigens are unknown. The sample consisted of CD4+ T cells from PBMCs cultured without peptide, taken before COVID-19 vaccination. The receptor set was obtained from a human donor who received a COVID-19 vaccine.

The rearrangement joins TRBV20-1 to TRBJ2-7; TRBD2 agrees at 7 bases. V lost 3 bases to trimming and J lost 5 bases; unmatched junction nucleotides: 13. This CDR3 spans 15 amino acids. Germline V lookup: CDR1 DFQATT, CDR2 SNEGSKA (reference sequence). This chain's CDR3 is CSASKLVSGINEQYF. CDR3 bases: TGCAGTGCTAGTAAGCTGGTCAGCGGGATCAACGAGCAGTACTTC.

This clone occurred a few times. The chain recombines TRBV10-3 with TRBJ1-4; TRBD1 agrees at 9 bases. This CDR3 has 13 amino acids. J lost 8 bases, V lost 4 bases, and 2 bases had no gene match. CDR1 is ENHRY and CDR2 is SYGVKD in the germline V gene. The DNA of the CDR3 is TGTGCCATCAGTGGACAGGGGGAAGAAAAACTGTTTTTT. It is translated as CAISGQGEEKLFF.

The chain employs TRBV30 and TRBJ2-1; D is ambiguous. Trimming pared 5 bases from V and 4 bases from J, leaving 9 bases between. The CDR3 totals 12 residues. Germline lookup yields CDR1 GTSNPN and CDR2 SVGIG (reference sequence). This CDR3 reads CAWGPIYNEQFF. Written as DNA, the CDR3 is TGTGCCTGGGGGCCTATATACAATGAGCAGTTCTTC. The full variable domain, completed using reference TRBV30 and TRBJ2-1, is SQTIHQWPATLVQPVGSPLSLECTVEGTSNPNLYWYRQAAGRGLQLLFYSVGIGQISSEVPQNLSASRPQDRQFILSSKKLLLSDSGFYLCAWGPIYNEQFFGPGTRLTVL.

This chain joins TRBV4-1 and TRBJ1-6; possibly TRBD1 for D (5 bases). The CDR3 consists of 17 residues. Germline V lookup: CDR1 MGHRA, CDR2 YSYEKL. The CDR3 sequence: CAKRWPNGDGYNSPLHF. CDR3 DNA sequence: TGCGCTAAAAGGTGGCCCAATGGGGACGGCTATAATTCACCCCTCCACTTT.

The chain joins TRBV18 to TRBJ1-1; tentatively, D is TRBD1 (5 bases). The CDR3 has 14 amino acids. Germline V gene sequence: CDR1 KGHSH, CDR2 LQKENI. Trimming shortened V by 8 bases and J by 1 base, and 14 bases separated the two germline ends. As DNA, the CDR3 is TGTGCCAGCACGAGACAGCAGCAGAACACTGAAGCTTTCTTT. Its translation is CASTRQQQNTEAFF.

The J gene is TRBJ2-2, the V gene TRBV19; 7 bases are shared with TRBD2. With V trimmed by 7 bases and J by 2 bases, 4 bases remained unmatched. Germline V lookup: CDR1 LNHDA, CDR2 SQIVND (reference sequence). The CDR3 consists of 14 residues. The CDR3 nucleotides are TGTGCCAGTATGCCGGGACTAAACACCGGGGAGCTGTTTTTT. This encodes CASMPGLNTGELFF.

The V gene is TRBV6-5, the J gene TRBJ2-1; TRBD2 aligns across 7 bases. The CDR3 covers 13 residues. J lost 4 bases, V lost 6 bases, and 3 bases had no gene match. Germline CDR1 is MNHEY and CDR2 is SVGAGI. CDR3 sequence: CASSGRHYNEQFF. As DNA, the CDR3 is TGTGCCAGCAGCGGGAGGCATTACAATGAGCAGTTCTTC.

The chain is built from TRBV4-1 and TRBJ2-3; no reliable D call. V lost 4 bases to trimming and J lost 2 bases, with 13 bases between them. In germline, CDR1 is MGHRA, CDR2 YSYEKL. The CDR3 covers 15 residues. As DNA, the CDR3 is TGCGCCAGCAGCCGGGGTCTGGGTTTCACAGATACGCAGTATTTT. It is translated as CASSRGLGFTDTQYF.

V gene TRBV5-6 combines with J gene TRBJ1-2; TRBD1 is a possible D gene (6 bases). The germline V gene encodes CDR1 SGHDT and CDR2 YYEEEE. The CDR3 extends over 13 amino acids. Trimming removed 6 bases at V and 8 bases at J, with 17 bases between. The CDR3 DNA reads as TGTGCCAGCACCCTAGGGGGGAATCGGGGCTACACCTTC. The encoded protein is CASTLGGNRGYTF.

This sequence joins TRBV5-4 and TRBJ2-5; perhaps TRBD1 as D (5 bases). V was clipped by 0 bases and J by 2 bases, with 8 bases between them. Per germline, CDR1 SGHNT and CDR2 YYREEE (reference sequence). The CDR3 spans 14 residues. CDR3 nucleotide sequence: TGTGCCAGCAGCTTGGGACAGCGACAAGAGACCCAGTACTTC. Its protein product is CASSLGQRQETQYF.

The chain couples TRBV29-1 to TRBJ2-4; D possibly corresponds to TRBD1 (5 bases). Germline loops: CDR1 SQVTM, CDR2 ANQGSEA. The CDR3 totals 12 residues. CDR3 bases: TGCAGTGCCAGGGTTACCAAAAACATTCAGTACTTC. Its protein product is CSARVTKNIQYF.

The chain is built from TRBV5-1 and TRBJ2-1; D is perhaps TRBD2 (7 bases). Germline V gives CDR1 SGHRS, CDR2 YFSETQ. The CDR3 contains 15 residues. V lost 4 bases and J 7 bases, leaving 18 bases between the germline ends. The CDR3 protein is CASSLPRGGGNEQFF. CDR3 bases: TGCGCCAGCAGCCTCCCCCGGGGAGGGGGGAATGAGCAGTTCTTC.

The J gene is TRBJ2-7, the V gene TRBV29-1; 13 bases fit TRBD2. Losses at the gene ends were 0 bases for V and 7 bases for J; bases not matched to a gene: 9. The CDR3 sequence is 16 residues long. Germline V gene lookup returns CDR1 SQVTM and CDR2 ANQGSEA. CDR3 loop: CSVEDRTSGGAFEQYF. In DNA, the CDR3 is TGCAGCGTTGAAGATCGCACTAGCGGGGGGGCATTTGAGCAGTACTTC.

The gene calls are TRBV27 and TRBJ2-1; no clear D. CDR3 length equals 14 residues. The V gene's germline CDR1 is MNHEY and CDR2 SMNVEV (reference sequence). Trimming took 7 bases from V and 10 from J, leaving 20 bases between them. In DNA, the CDR3 is TGTGCCAGCATGGGATCAGGAGTAGGGCCCGAGCAGTTCTTC. This gives the protein CASMGSGVGPEQFF.

The rearrangement uses TRBV3-1 (or the pseudogene TRBV3-2) and TRBJ1-2; D remains unclear. Germline-derived CDR1 and CDR2 are LGHDT and YNNKEL (reference sequence). V was cut by 0 bases and J by 5 bases, with 7 bases left in between. CDR3 length equals 13 residues. The CDR3 spells CASSQDGLYGYTF. Written as DNA, the CDR3 is TGTGCCAGCAGCCAAGACGGTTTATATGGCTACACCTTC.

The genes are TRBV19 and TRBJ1-2; the D gene is possibly TRBD1 (5 bases). This CDR3 contains 15 residues. With 4 bases removed from V and 6 bases from J, the gap between germline ends came to 18 bases. The germline V gene has CDR1 LNHDA and CDR2 SQIVND (reference sequence). The CDR3 protein is CASSRDHRAGDGYTF. CDR3 nucleotides: TGTGCCAGTAGTAGGGACCATAGGGCGGGTGATGGCTACACCTTC.

The chain recombines TRBV10-3 with TRBJ1-5, with 7 bases that match TRBD1. V shed 6 bases, J shed 6 bases, and the junction held 5 bases outside the gene matches. The germline CDR1 and CDR2 sequences are ENHRY and SYGVKD. The CDR3 contains 13 residues. The CDR3 loop reads CAISQGEGQPQHF. The CDR3 bases are TGTGCCATCAGCCAGGGGGAAGGTCAGCCCCAGCATTTT.

The chain has TRBV7-8 and TRBJ1-6; the D gene is possibly TRBD1 (6 bases). V was clipped by 6 bases and J by 8 bases, with 20 bases between them. The CDR3 is 16 amino acids. Germline V gene data show CDR1 as SGHVS and CDR2 as FQNEAQ. In nucleotides, the CDR3 is TGTGCCAGCAGTAACACAACAGGGATCCGGTATTCACCCCTCCACTTT. Translation: CASSNTTGIRYSPLHF.

The chain couples TRBV12-5 to TRBJ1-1; D gene uncertain. CDR3 length: 14 amino acids. Trimming removed 1 base at V and 8 bases at J, with 14 bases between. CDR1 and CDR2 from the germline V gene are LGHNT and FRNRAP. For the CDR3, the DNA is TGTGCTAGTGGTTTGGACTATTCCTCGAAGGAAGCTTTCTTT. As protein: CASGLDYSSKEAFF.

The table lists this clone with a few counts. The chain has TRBV7-9 and TRBJ1-1; D call uncertain. Germline lookup yields CDR1 SEHNR and CDR2 FQNEAQ (reference sequence). The CDR3 loop spans 13 amino acids. Deletions cut 1 base from V and 3 bases from J, with 6 bases between. CDR3 amino acids: CASSLGSDTEAFF. The CDR3 bases are TGTGCCAGCAGCTTAGGGTCGGACACTGAAGCTTTCTTT. Together with reference TRBV7-9 and TRBJ1-1, the CDR3 gives the full variable domain: DTGVSQNPRHKITKRGQNVTFRCDPISEHNRLYWYRQTLGQGPEFLTYFQNEAQLEKSRLLSDRFSAERPKGSFSTLEIQRTEQGDSAMYLCASSLGSDTEAFFGQGTRLTVV.

This clone turned up a few times. CDR3 sequence (DNA): TGCGCCAGCAGCTCCAACCCGACAGGAACGAGCGGGGAGCTGTTTTTT. This sequence encodes CASSSNPTGTSGELFF. This rearrangement joins TRBV5-1 to TRBJ2-2; a possible D gene is TRBD1 (6 bases). The ends were cut back, 3 bases at V and 7 bases at J, with 19 bases in the middle. This CDR3 has 16 amino acids. The V gene's germline CDR1 is SGHRS and CDR2 YFSETQ.

V and J are TRBV6-2 or TRBV6-3 and TRBJ2-5; the match to TRBD2 covers 7 bases. CDR3 length: 15 residues. Germline loops: CDR1 MNHEY, CDR2 SVGEGT. The V and J ends lost 6 bases and 5 bases, in that order; junction bases with no gene match: 12. CDR3 sequence: CASSTRGRVRETQYF. CDR3 bases: TGTGCCAGCAGCACCCGGGGGAGGGTGCGGGAGACCCAGTACTTC.

The chain couples TRBV7-2 to TRBJ1-2; D gene ambiguous. This CDR3 contains 17 residues. Germline V gives CDR1 SGHTA, CDR2 FQGNSA. V was trimmed by 6 bases and J by 1 base, leaving 21 bases between them. The CDR3, as DNA: TGTGCCAGCAGTTTGTGGGAGACAACCCTAAATAACTATGGCTACACCTTC. Its protein is CASSLWETTLNNYGYTF.

This chain uses TRBV9 with TRBJ1-1; 7 positions match TRBD1. Trimming took 7 bases from V and 1 from J; bases not matched to a gene: 7. Germline V gene data show CDR1 as SGDLS and CDR2 as YYNGEE. CDR3 length: 14 residues. CDR3 in amino acids: CASQGEASNTEAFF. As DNA, the CDR3 is TGTGCCAGCCAGGGGGAGGCCTCGAACACTGAAGCTTTCTTT.